Shown below are 28 T cell receptor beta chains from a single sample sequenced in a study of T cells in Graves' hyperthyroidism and ophthalmopathy. TCR beta CDR3 regions were amplified from RNA transcripts. Researchers ran a first-round RT-PCR on the TCR CDR3 using the HTBI primer set. Using its own MiXCR run on the multiplex PCR reads, TCRdb lists one record per CDR3 protein. The sample records under 450,000 distinct CDR3 sequences, approximately 15% being singletons. Sample: blood. The receptors were sampled from a woman between 18 and 29 years old with Graves' hyperthyroidism.

This clonotype was recorded at least ten times. This chain connects TRBV9 to TRBJ1-2; D is ambiguous. The CDR3 consists of 15 residues. Germline values: CDR1 SGDLS, CDR2 YYNGEE. V lost 4 bases, J lost 2 bases, and 15 bases lay in between. The CDR3 spells CASSPVVGTNYGYTF. CDR3 DNA: TGTGCCAGCAGCCCAGTGGTCGGCACCAACTATGGCTACACCTTC.

This clonotype was counted ten times or more. The J gene is TRBJ2-3, the V gene TRBV13, with a tentative D call TRBD1 (6 bases). V was cut by 8 bases and J by 2 bases, with 14 bases left in between. Looked up from germline, CDR1 is PRHDT and CDR2 is FYEKMQ (reference sequence). This CDR3 is built from 14 residues. The CDR3 loop is CASSGTNPTDTQYF. CDR3 bases: TGTGCCAGCTCCGGGACAAACCCCACAGATACGCAGTATTTT.

This clonotype has at least ten counts. The chain carries TRBV15 and TRBJ1-5; D is unclear. V dropped 5 bases and J dropped 5 bases, with 10 bases sitting between them. Germline V gene data show CDR1 as LNHNV and CDR2 as YYDKDF (reference sequence). This CDR3 is built from 13 residues. Written as DNA, the CDR3 is TGTGCCACCAGCGCAGCCCGACATCAGCCCCAGCATTTT. Encoded protein: CATSAARHQPQHF. Full variable domain (missing parts from reference TRBV15 and TRBJ1-5): DAMVIQNPRYQVTQFGKPVTLSCSQTLNHNVMYWYQQKSSQAPKLLFHYYDKDFNNEADTPDNFQSRRPNTSFCFLDIRSPGLGDTAMYLCATSAARHQPQHFGDGTRLSIL.

As for this clonotype: A much larger clone differs by one base, so this may be a read error. The gene calls are TRBV27 and TRBJ2-2; a weak D match, TRBD2 (6 bases). CDR1 MNHEY and CDR2 SMNVEV come from the germline V gene (reference sequence). The CDR3 length is 14 residues. Here the CDR3 reads CTSSFTSPTGELFF. The DNA for the CDR3 is TGTACCAGCAGTTTCACTAGCCCCACCGGGGAGCTGTTTTTT.

The rearrangement links TRBV24-1 to TRBJ1-4; D is perhaps TRBD1 (5 bases). V was shortened by 9 bases and J by 8 bases, with 18 bases between the two germline ends. The CDR3 runs 14 residues. Per the germline V gene, CDR1 is KGHDR and CDR2 is SFDVKD. Here the CDR3 reads CATGTGIPQEKLFF. CDR3 sequence (DNA): TGTGCCACCGGCACAGGCATTCCCCAGGAAAAACTGTTTTTT.

This clonotype was recorded at least ten times. This chain connects TRBV20-1 to TRBJ2-7; TRBD1 agrees at 8 bases. V was clipped by 2 bases and J by 4 bases; unmatched bases: 4. The CDR3 consists of 13 residues. Germline assignment: CDR1 DFQATT and CDR2 SNEGSKA (reference sequence). The CDR3, as DNA: TGCAGTGCTAGACGGGACAGGCATTACGAGCAGTACTTC. Its protein product is CSARRDRHYEQYF.

At least ten counts were recorded for this clonotype. V and J are TRBV6-1 and TRBJ2-7; D gene uncertain. The CDR3 contains 12 residues. Germline CDR1 MNHNS, CDR2 SASEGT. Trimming left V 8 bases short and J 2 bases short, with 10 bases between. The CDR3 DNA sequence: TGTGCCAGCGCGGCTGTACCCTACGAGCAGTACTTC. The encoded protein is CASAAVPYEQYF.

This clonotype was detected a few times. V and J are TRBV4-1 and TRBJ2-1, with D perhaps given as TRBD1 or TRBD2 (6 bases each). The germline V and J ends were trimmed by 3 bases and 12 bases, with 12 bases remaining between them. Germline V lookup: CDR1 MGHRA, CDR2 YSYEKL. This CDR3 is 12 amino acids long. The chain's CDR3 is CASSQRGDLQFF. DNA of the CDR3: TGCGCCAGCAGCCAGAGGGGGGACTTGCAGTTCTTC.

This rearrangement joins TRBV2 to TRBJ1-1; D is perhaps TRBD1 (5 bases). The CDR3 totals 14 residues. The germline V gene has CDR1 SNHLY and CDR2 FYNNEI. Trimming removed 5 bases from V and 4 bases from J, with 14 bases in between. In DNA, the CDR3 is TGTGCCAGCAGTACTGATGGGGGGGGCACTGAAGCTTTCTTT. It specifies CASSTDGGGTEAFF. The full variable domain, rest sourced from reference TRBV2 and TRBJ1-1, is EPEVTQTPSHQVTQMGQEVILRCVPISNHLYFYWYRQILGQKVEFLVSFYNNEISEKSEIFDDQFSVERPDGSNFTLKIRSTKLEDSAMYFCASSTDGGGTEAFFGQGTRLTVV.

This clonotype has ten or more counts. In DNA form, the CDR3 reads TGCGCCAGCAGCGATACTAGCGTCCGCACAGATACGCAGTATTTT. Its protein is CASSDTSVRTDTQYF. The chain carries TRBV5-1 and TRBJ2-3, with TRBD2 matching 7 bases. Germline V CDR1 and CDR2: SGHRS, YFSETQ. Unmatched junction bases numbered 6, after V lost 4 bases and J lost 1 base. This CDR3 spans 15 amino acids.

This clonotype showed up many times. The chain uses TRBV5-1 and TRBJ1-2; D might be TRBD1 (6 bases). V dropped 0 bases and J dropped 7 bases, with 13 bases sitting between them. The germline V gene encodes CDR1 SGHRS and CDR2 YFSETQ. There are 14 residues in the CDR3. DNA for the CDR3: TGCGCCAGCAGCTTGGCCGGGACAATCGGTGGCTACACCTTC. Translated: CASSLAGTIGGYTF.

This clonotype has a count of ten or more. The J gene is TRBJ2-5, the V gene TRBV2; TRBD1 aligns across 7 bases. CDR3 size: 13 residues. Germline V lookup: CDR1 SNHLY, CDR2 FYNNEI. Losses at the gene ends were 5 bases for V and 1 base for J; bases not matched to a gene: 1. DNA for the CDR3: TGTGCCAGCAGTAACAGGGGCCAAGAGACCCAGTACTTC. Its translation is CASSNRGQETQYF.

The V call is TRBV3-1, the J call TRBJ1-5, with D possibly TRBD1 on 5 matching bases. The CDR3 covers 16 residues. V lost 0 bases, J lost 6 bases, and 15 bases lay in between. CDR1 and CDR2 from the germline V gene are LGHDT and YNNKEL (reference sequence). In nucleotides, the CDR3 is TGTGCCAGCAGCCAAGAGCAGGGACCGGCGGTTCAGCCCCAGCATTTT. As protein: CASSQEQGPAVQPQHF.

This clonotype occurred many times. The chain has TRBV2 and TRBJ1-2; D uncertain. In germline, CDR1 is SNHLY, CDR2 FYNNEI. The CDR3 is made up of 11 amino acids. Trimming pared 3 bases from V and 4 bases from J, leaving 3 bases between. Here the CDR3 DNA reads TGTGCCAGCAGTGATTTCTATGGCTACACCTTC. Amino acid sequence: CASSDFYGYTF.

This clonotype was seen repeatedly, ten times or more. The chain links TRBV7-2 to TRBJ1-6, with 8 bases matching TRBD1. The ends lost 4 bases at V and 8 bases at J; junction bases unmatched: 4. This CDR3 is built from 14 residues. The germline V gene encodes CDR1 SGHTA and CDR2 FQGNSA. The CDR3 DNA follows: TGTGCCAGCAGCTCCAGGGGGCCTGATTCACCCCTCCACTTT. Translation: CASSSRGPDSPLHF. Looking up the rest from reference TRBV7-2 and TRBJ1-6 gives the full variable domain: GAGVSQSPSNKVTEKGKDVELRCDPISGHTALYWYRQSLGQGLEFLIYFQGNSAPDKSGLPSDRFSAERTGGSVSTLTIQRTQQEDSAVYLCASSSRGPDSPLHFGNGTRLTVT.

This clonotype was seen repeatedly, ten times or more. The chain couples TRBV11-3 to TRBJ2-1, with 9 nucleotides matching TRBD2. The CDR3 has 16 residues. Germline V lookup: CDR1 SGHNT, CDR2 YENEEA. J lost 2 bases, V lost 5 bases, and 7 bases had no gene match. This CDR3 is CASSPETSGTYNEQFF. The CDR3 DNA is TGTGCCAGCAGCCCCGAGACTAGCGGAACCTACAATGAGCAGTTCTTC.

This clonotype came up many times. This CDR3 is CASSPDGNEQFF. The CDR3 region has the DNA TGTGCCAGCAGCCCAGACGGGAATGAGCAGTTCTTC. The rearrangement joins TRBV7-3 to TRBJ2-1; D remains unclear. Looked up from germline, CDR1 is SGHTA and CDR2 is FQGTGA. CDR3 length equals 12 residues. Trimming took 5 bases from V and 7 from J, leaving 9 bases between them.

This clonotype appeared many times. The rearrangement uses TRBV20-1 and TRBJ2-7; D gene unclear. V shed 0 bases and J shed 3 bases, with 15 bases lying between them. Germline V lookup: CDR1 DFQATT, CDR2 SNEGSKA (reference sequence). This CDR3 has 15 amino acids. In nucleotides, the CDR3 is TGCAGTGCTAGAGATCTGGAGAGCGAACTCTACGAGCAGTACTTC. This encodes CSARDLESELYEQYF.

This clonotype was observed many times. The chain employs TRBV5-1 and TRBJ2-5; D remains unclear. Between the trimmed V and J ends, which lost 1 base and 4 bases, there was a span of 11 bases. CDR3 length equals 14 residues. CDR1 SGHRS and CDR2 YFSETQ come from the germline V gene. CDR3 DNA: TGCGCCAGCAGCTTGCAGGCCCACCGAGAGACCCAGTACTTC. Translating gives CASSLQAHRETQYF.

This clonotype has at least ten counts. CDR3 coding DNA: TGCAGTGCTAGAGGACGGGCCCGGGGGGAGCAGTACTTC. Translated, it gives CSARGRARGEQYF. The rearrangement links TRBV20-1 to TRBJ2-7; D might be TRBD2 (6 bases). The CDR3 length is 13 residues. V lost 1 base to trimming and J lost 7 bases, with 14 bases between them. Germline CDR1 reads DFQATT; CDR2 reads SNEGSKA (reference sequence).

This clonotype was seen at least ten times. The CDR3 bases are TGCAGTGCTAGAGTAGAGGTTGGAAACACCATATATTTT. Its translation: CSARVEVGNTIYF. The chain has TRBV20-1 and TRBJ1-3; D remains unclear. V lost 1 base, J lost 3 bases, and 7 bases lay in between. Germline CDR1 is DFQATT and CDR2 is SNEGSKA (reference sequence). The CDR3 runs 13 residues.

The rearrangement links TRBV25-1 to TRBJ2-5; D gene uncertain. V dropped 4 bases and J dropped 1 base, with 10 bases sitting between them. The CDR3 consists of 14 residues. Germline lookup yields CDR1 MGHDK and CDR2 SYGVNS. The CDR3 DNA sequence: TGTGCCAGCAGTGGGCTAGTCCCCCAAGAGACCCAGTACTTC. It codes for CASSGLVPQETQYF.

This clonotype appeared once. The chain carries TRBV25-1 and TRBJ2-3; TRBD2 aligns across 13 bases. The CDR3 consists of 13 residues. Trimming took 8 bases from V and 7 from J; bases not matched to a gene: 3. The germline V gene has CDR1 MGHDK and CDR2 SYGVNS. CDR3: CASGLAGVYTQYF. CDR3 in DNA: TGTGCCAGCGGACTAGCGGGAGTTTATACGCAGTATTTT.

This clonotype was counted only a few times. The rearrangement joins TRBV2 to TRBJ2-4, with 9 bases matching TRBD2. Germline CDR1 SNHLY, CDR2 FYNNEI. Trimming cost V 6 bases and J 7 bases; bases outside gene matches: 10. This CDR3 region has 15 residues. The CDR3 DNA reads TGTGCCAGCAGGAAACAGGCGGGGGGGCATAACATTCAGTACTTC. Amino acid sequence: CASRKQAGGHNIQYF.

This clonotype occurred a few times. V usage is TRBV5-8 and J usage is TRBJ2-4, with D tentatively TRBD2 (5 bases). Germline loops: CDR1 SGHTS, CDR2 YDEGEE. The V gene lost 2 bases and the J gene lost 9 bases, with 9 bases spanning the gap. The CDR3 loop spans 12 amino acids. The CDR3 region is CASSFGGSIQYF. The CDR3, as DNA: TGTGCCAGCAGCTTCGGCGGGTCCATTCAGTACTTC.

This chain connects TRBV20-1 to TRBJ2-5, with D possibly being TRBD2 (6 bases). This CDR3 comprises 14 residues. CDR1 is DFQATT, CDR2 SNEGSKA, per germline (reference sequence). The ends were cut back, 5 bases at V and 2 bases at J, with 15 bases in the middle. The CDR3 bases are TGCAGTGCTCGGCGGGAACTAGTGCAAGAGACCCAGTACTTC. It codes for CSARRELVQETQYF.

This clonotype was seen ten or more times. The V and J genes are TRBV9 and TRBJ2-7; D is undetermined. Between the trimmed V and J ends, which lost 0 bases and 0 bases, there was a span of 10 bases. This CDR3 is built from 15 residues. Looked up from germline, CDR1 is SGDLS and CDR2 is YYNGEE. CDR3 in DNA: TGTGCCAGCAGCGTAGAACTGCAGAGCTCCTACGAGCAGTACTTC. Amino acids: CASSVELQSSYEQYF.

This clonotype came up many times. V is TRBV12-3 or TRBV12-4 and J is TRBJ2-7; TRBD2 aligns across 8 bases. This CDR3 spans 15 amino acids. V was clipped by 2 bases and J by 7 bases; unmatched bases: 10. DNA for the CDR3: TGTGCCAGCAGTTTAAGCGGGGGTCTTAGTAGTGAGCAGTACTTC. This gives the protein CASSLSGGLSSEQYF.